Reported below is one T cell receptor (beta chain). What it binds is unknown. CDR3 length equals 17 residues. Trimming took off 4 bases at V and 0 bases at J, with 18 bases between the two ends. Per the germline V gene, CDR1 is SGHRS and CDR2 is YFSETQ. Some 30,000 T cell genomes, or around 180 ng DNA, went into the sorted-subset replicate PCRs. Clones were read by immunoSEQ multiplex PCR, and TCRdb kept only the in-frame ones, dropping some. Among 550,000 to 800,000 clones listed, around 67% were seen once. These data are taken from a study of shared clonotypes between healthy human individuals. Findings and caveats of the study: Larger estimated richness was generally recorded for naive subsets relative to memory subsets. Sampling covered blood only; tissue repertoires likely differ. Shared clonotypes across all four donors exceeded non-shared ones in generation probability.

Sequencing was carried out using memory CD4+ T cells sorted from blood. Regarding subset: CD45RA-negative fraction. This clonotype was obtained from a woman in her thirties in good health. This sequence joins TRBV5-1 and TRBJ2-3; TRBD2 might be the D (6 bases). CDR3 nucleotides: TGCGCCAGCAGCCGGGGAGGCGGCAGCGGGAGCACAGATACGCAGTATTTT. This codes for CASSRGGGSGSTDTQYF. Drawing the rest from reference TRBV5-1 and TRBJ2-3, the complete variable domain is KAGVTQTPRYLIKTRGQQVTLSCSPISGHRSVSWYQQTPGQGLQFLFEYFSETQRNKGNFPGRFSGRQFSNSRSEMNVSTLELGDSALYLCASSRGGGSGSTDTQYFGPGTRLTVL.